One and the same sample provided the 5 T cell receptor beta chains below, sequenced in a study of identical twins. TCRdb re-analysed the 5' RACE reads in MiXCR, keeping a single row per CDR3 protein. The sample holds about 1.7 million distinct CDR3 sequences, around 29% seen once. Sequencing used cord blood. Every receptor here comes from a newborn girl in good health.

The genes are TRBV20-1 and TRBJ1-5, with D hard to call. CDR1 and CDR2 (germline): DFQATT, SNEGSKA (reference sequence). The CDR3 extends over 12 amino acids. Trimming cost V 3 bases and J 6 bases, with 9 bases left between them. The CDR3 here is CSARSEAQPQHF. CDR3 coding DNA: TGCAGTGCTAGGAGTGAGGCTCAGCCCCAGCATTTT.

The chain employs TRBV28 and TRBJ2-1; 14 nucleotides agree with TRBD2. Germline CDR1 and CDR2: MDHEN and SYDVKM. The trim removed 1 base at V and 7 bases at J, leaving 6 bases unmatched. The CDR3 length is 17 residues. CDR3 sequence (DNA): TGTGCCAGCAGTTTATATGGGACTAGCGGGAGTGGTAATGAGCAGTTCTTC. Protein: CASSLYGTSGSGNEQFF.

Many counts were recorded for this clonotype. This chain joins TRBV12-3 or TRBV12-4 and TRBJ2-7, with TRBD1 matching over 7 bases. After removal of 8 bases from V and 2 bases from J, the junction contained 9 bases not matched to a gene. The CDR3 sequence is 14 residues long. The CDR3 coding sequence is TGTGCCAGCGGACCGGGACAGCTTCCCTACGAGCAGTACTTC. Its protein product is CASGPGQLPYEQYF.

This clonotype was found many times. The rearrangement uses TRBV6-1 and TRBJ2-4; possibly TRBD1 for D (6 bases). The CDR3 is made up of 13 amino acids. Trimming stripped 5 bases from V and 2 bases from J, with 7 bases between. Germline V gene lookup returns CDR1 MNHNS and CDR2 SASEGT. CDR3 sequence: CASSTGTKNIQYF. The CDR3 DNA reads TGTGCCAGCAGTACAGGGACCAAAAACATTCAGTACTTC.

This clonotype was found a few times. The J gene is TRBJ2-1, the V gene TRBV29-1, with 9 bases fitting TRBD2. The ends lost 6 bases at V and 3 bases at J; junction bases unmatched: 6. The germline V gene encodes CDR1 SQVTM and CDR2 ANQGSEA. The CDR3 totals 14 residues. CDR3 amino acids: CSVSNSGGYNEQFF. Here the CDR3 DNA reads TGCAGCGTGTCTAATAGCGGGGGCTACAATGAGCAGTTCTTC.